This TCR beta chain came from a study of graft-versus-host responses after intestinal transplantation. For the study at large: The transplants performed in recipients were multivisceral, liver-intestinal, or isolated intestinal. Anti-thymocyte globulin induction, then tacrolimus and steroids for roughly 3 years, went to all recipients.

As to this clone: What it recognizes is unknown.

General study findings and limits: Some GvH clones were seen earlier in gut or blood, suggesting intestinal origin.

Sequencing was performed with immunoSEQ multiplex PCR; in TCRdb, only in-frame clones are kept and a portion is missing. The sample has approximately 14,000 clones; roughly 69% are singletons. Processing of graft tissue released intraepithelial and lamina propria lymphocytes. CDR1 and CDR2 from the germline V gene are LNHDA and SQIVND (reference sequence). There are 17 residues in the CDR3. The ends lost 5 bases at V and 2 bases at J; junction bases unmatched: 12. This material consisted of ileum tissue, taken 650 to 700 days after intestinal transplantation. This TCR was sampled from a human patient who received an intestinal transplant, so some T cells may come from the graft donor. The chain employs TRBV19 and TRBJ1-5, with 7 bases identical to TRBD1. The CDR3 sequence is CASSSSGGRGGNQPQHF. Written as DNA, the CDR3 is TGTGCCAGTAGTTCCTCAGGGGGGAGAGGGGGCAATCAGCCCCAGCATTTT.